The source of this TCR beta chain is a study of a mutant IDH1 vaccine in newly diagnosed glioma. Study information: Initiation of the vaccine course occurred 4-6 weeks after radiotherapy alone, or alongside temozolomide cycles. Sex distribution of treated patients was around 62% male and approximately 38% female; mean age was around 40 years. Most patients had received both radiotherapy and temozolomide, the prior options being radiotherapy, temozolomide, or both. Broader study findings: The vaccine induced immune responses, and these occurred in approximately 93% of patients.

The CDR3 sequence is 12 residues long. CDR1 and CDR2 (germline): GTSNPN, SVGIG (reference sequence). The V gene lost 3 bases and the J gene lost 1 base, with 7 bases spanning the gap. With regard to this clone: Its matching antigen is unknown.

Time point defined: week 47, end of study. Each dose delivered 300 ug of mutant IDH1 20-mer peptide subcutaneously with imiquimod. Profiled with immunoSEQ multiplex PCR; TCRdb holds only in-frame clones, not every one. This sample has over 45,000 clones, with around three quarters found just once. V usage is TRBV30 and J usage is TRBJ2-7; D is unresolved. This sequence was found in a man aged 45-65 years with glioma. The sample consisted of PBMCs, taken from a glioma patient whose treatment included an IDH1 peptide vaccine. CDR3: CAWRAPSYEQYF. CDR3 in DNA: TGTGCCTGGAGAGCGCCTTCCTACGAGCAGTACTTC.